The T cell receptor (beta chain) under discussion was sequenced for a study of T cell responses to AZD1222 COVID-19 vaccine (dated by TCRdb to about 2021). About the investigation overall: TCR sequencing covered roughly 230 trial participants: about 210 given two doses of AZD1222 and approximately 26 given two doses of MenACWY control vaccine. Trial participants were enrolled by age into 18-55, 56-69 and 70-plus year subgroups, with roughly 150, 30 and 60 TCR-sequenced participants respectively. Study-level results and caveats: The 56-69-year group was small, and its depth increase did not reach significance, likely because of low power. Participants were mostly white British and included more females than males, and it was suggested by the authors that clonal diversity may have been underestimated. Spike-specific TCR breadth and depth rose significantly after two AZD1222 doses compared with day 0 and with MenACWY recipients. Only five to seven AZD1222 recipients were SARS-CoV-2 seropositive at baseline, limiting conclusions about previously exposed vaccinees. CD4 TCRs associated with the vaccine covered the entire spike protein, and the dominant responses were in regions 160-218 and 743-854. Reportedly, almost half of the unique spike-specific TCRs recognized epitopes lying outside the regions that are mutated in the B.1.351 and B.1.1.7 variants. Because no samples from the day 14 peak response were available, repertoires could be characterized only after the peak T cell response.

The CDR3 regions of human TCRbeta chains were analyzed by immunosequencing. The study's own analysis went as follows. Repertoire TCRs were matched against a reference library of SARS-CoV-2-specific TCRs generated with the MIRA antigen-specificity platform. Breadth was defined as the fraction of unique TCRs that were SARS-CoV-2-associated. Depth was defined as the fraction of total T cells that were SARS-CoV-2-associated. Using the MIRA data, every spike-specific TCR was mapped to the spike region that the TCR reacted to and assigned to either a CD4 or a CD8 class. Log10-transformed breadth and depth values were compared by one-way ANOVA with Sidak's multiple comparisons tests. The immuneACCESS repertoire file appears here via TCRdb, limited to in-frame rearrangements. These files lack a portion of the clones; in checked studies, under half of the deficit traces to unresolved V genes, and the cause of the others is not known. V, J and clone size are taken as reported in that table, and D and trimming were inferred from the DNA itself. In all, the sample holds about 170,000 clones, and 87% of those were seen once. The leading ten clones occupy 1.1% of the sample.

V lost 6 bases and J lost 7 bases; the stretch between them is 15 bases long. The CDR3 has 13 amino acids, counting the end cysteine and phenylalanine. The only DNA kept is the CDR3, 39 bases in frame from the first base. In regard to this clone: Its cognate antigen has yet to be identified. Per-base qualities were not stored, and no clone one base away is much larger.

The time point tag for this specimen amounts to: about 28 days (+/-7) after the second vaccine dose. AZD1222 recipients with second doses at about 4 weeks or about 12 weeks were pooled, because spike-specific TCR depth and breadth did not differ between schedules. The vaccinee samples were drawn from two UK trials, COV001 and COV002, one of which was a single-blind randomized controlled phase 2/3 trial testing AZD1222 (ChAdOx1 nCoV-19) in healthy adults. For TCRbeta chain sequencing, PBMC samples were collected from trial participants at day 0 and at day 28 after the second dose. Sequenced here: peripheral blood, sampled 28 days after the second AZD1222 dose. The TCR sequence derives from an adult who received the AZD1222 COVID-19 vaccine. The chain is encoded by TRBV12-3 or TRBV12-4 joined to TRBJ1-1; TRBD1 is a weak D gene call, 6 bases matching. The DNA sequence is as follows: TGTGCCAGCAGGTCGACAGGAGGACTTGAAGCTTTCTTT. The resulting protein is CASRSTGGLEAFF.